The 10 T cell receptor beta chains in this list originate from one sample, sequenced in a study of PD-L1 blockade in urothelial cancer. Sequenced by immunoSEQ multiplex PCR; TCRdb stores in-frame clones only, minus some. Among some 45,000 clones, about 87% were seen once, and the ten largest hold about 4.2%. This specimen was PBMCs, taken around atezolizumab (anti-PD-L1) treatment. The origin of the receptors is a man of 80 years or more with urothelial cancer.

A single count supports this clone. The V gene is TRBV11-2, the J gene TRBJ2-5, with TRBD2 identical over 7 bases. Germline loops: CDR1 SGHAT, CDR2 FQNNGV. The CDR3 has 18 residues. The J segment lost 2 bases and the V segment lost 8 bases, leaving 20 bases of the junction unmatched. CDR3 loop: CASGHLASGLDSQETQYF. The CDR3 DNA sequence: TGTGCCAGCGGCCACTTAGCCTCCGGACTAGATTCACAAGAGACCCAGTACTTC.

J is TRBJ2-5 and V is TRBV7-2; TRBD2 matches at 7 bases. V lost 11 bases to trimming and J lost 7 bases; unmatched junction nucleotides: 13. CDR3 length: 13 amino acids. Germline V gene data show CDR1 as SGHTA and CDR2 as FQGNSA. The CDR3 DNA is TGTGCCGGGGGGGGAGGGGAAGGAGGGACCCAGTACTTC. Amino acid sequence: CAGGGGEGGTQYF.

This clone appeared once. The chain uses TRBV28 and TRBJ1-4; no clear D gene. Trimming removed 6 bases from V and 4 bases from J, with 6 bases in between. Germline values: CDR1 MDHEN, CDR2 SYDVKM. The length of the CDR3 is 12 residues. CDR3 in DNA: TGTGCCAGCAGCCTATATAATGAAAAACTGTTTTTT. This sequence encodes CASSLYNEKLFF.

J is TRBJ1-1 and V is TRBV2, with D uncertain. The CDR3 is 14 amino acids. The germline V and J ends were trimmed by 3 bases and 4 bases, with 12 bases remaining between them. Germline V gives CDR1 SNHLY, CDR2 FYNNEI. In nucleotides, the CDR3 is TGTGCCAGCAGTGAGAGGGAATTGAGCACTGAAGCTTTCTTT. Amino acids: CASSERELSTEAFF.

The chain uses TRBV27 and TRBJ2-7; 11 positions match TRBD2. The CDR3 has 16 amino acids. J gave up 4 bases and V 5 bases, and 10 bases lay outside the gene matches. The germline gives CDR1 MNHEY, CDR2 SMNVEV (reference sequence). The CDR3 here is CASSPVSGRAFYEQYF. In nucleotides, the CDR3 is TGTGCCAGCAGTCCCGTTAGCGGGAGGGCCTTTTACGAGCAGTACTTC.

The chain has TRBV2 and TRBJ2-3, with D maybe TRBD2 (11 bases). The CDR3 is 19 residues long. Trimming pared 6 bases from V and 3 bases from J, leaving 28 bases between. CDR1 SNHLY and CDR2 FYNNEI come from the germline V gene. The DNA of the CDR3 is TGTGCCAGCAGGAGGACAGGGGGACTAGCGGAGAGGGGAACAGATACGCAGTATTTT. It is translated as CASRRTGGLAERGTDTQYF.

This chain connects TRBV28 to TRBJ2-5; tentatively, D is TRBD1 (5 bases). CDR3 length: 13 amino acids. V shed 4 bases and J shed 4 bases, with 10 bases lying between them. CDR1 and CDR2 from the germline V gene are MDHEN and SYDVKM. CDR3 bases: TGTGCCAGCAGTTCGCAGGGTTCAGAGACCCAGTACTTC. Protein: CASSSQGSETQYF.

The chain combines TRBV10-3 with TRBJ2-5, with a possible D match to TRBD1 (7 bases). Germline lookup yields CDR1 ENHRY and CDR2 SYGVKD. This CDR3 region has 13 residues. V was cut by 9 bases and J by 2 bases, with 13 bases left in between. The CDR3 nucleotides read TGTGCCATTGCCAGGGGGGTACAAGAGACCCAGTACTTC. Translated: CAIARGVQETQYF.

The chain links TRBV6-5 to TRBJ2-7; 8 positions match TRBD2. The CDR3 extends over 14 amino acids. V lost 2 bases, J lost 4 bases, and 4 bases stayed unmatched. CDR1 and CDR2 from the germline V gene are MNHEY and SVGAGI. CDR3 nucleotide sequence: TGTGCCAGCAGTTACCCCCAGCGGGAGTACGAGCAGTACTTC. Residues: CASSYPQREYEQYF.

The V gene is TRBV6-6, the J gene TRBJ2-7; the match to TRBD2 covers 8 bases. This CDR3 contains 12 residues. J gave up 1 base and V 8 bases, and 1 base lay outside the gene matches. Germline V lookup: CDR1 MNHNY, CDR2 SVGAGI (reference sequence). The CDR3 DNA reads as TGTGCCAGCGGCGGGAGGTCCTACGAGCAGTACTTC. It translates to CASGGRSYEQYF.